In this sample, the clone carrying this TCR beta chain is medium-sized. The data are from a study of graft-versus-host responses after intestinal transplantation. Study context: Multivisceral, liver-intestinal, or isolated intestinal transplants were given to recipients. Whole-study findings and limits: Some GvH clones were seen earlier in gut or blood, suggesting intestinal origin. Peak circulating GvH clone levels were associated with early post-transplant HvG declines.

The germline V gene encodes CDR1 MGHRA and CDR2 YSYEKL. V lost 0 bases and J 2 bases, leaving 8 bases between the germline ends. This CDR3 is built from 15 residues. The researchers put roughly 200,000 CFSE-labeled responder cells into plates with roughly 200,000 irradiated, violet-dye-labeled stimulator cells. Responder cells that were proliferating and CFSE-low, both CD3+CD4+ and CD3+CD8+, were sorted after the reaction. Here immunoSEQ multiplex PCR was the method, and the copy in TCRdb shows in-frame clones only, minus some. The table lists about 17,000 clones, around 41% of them singletons. The sequenced sample was alloreactive CD8+ T cells from a mixed lymphocyte reaction culture, obtained before intestinal transplant. As to subset: CFSE-low proliferating T cells sorted from approximately 6-day pre-transplant mixed lymphocyte reaction (GvH or HvG direction). The receptor was isolated from a human patient who received an intestinal transplant. This chain links TRBV4-1 with TRBJ1-3; D perhaps matches TRBD1 (5 bases). The CDR3 region is CASSQDQGAGNTIYF. As DNA, the CDR3 is TGCGCCAGCAGCCAAGATCAGGGAGCTGGAAACACCATATATTTT.